One and the same sample provided the 14 T cell receptor beta chains below, sequenced in a study of blood T cell repertoires in COVID-19. Sequenced by immunoSEQ multiplex PCR; TCRdb stores in-frame clones only, minus some. Here the sample spans roughly 80,000 clones, about 80% being singletons. Sequencing was done on a sample of peripheral blood. The receptors here all came from a human donor in a cohort sampled during active COVID-19.

The rearrangement uses TRBV18 and TRBJ2-1; D remains ambiguous. The CDR3 is made up of 17 amino acids. Trimming left V 2 bases short and J 0 bases short, with 14 bases between. Per the germline V gene, CDR1 is KGHSH and CDR2 is LQKENI. The CDR3 coding sequence is TGTGCCAGCTCACCAGAGTTGAGACATTCCTCCTACAATGAGCAGTTCTTC. Translation: CASSPELRHSSYNEQFF.

This clone was observed at least ten times. The chain couples TRBV11-2 to TRBJ2-5; the match to TRBD2 covers 9 bases. From germline, CDR1 is SGHAT and CDR2 FQNNGV. The CDR3 loop spans 15 amino acids. V lost 1 base, J lost 3 bases, and 3 bases stayed unmatched. CDR3 sequence reads: CASSLGGGVEETQYF. CDR3 bases: TGTGCCAGCAGCTTAGGCGGGGGGGTGGAAGAGACCCAGTACTTC.

The V call is TRBV5-4, the J call TRBJ2-2, with 7 bases fitting TRBD1. Germline CDR1 and CDR2: SGHNT and YYREEE (reference sequence). This CDR3 spans 13 amino acids. The J segment lost 6 bases and the V segment lost 2 bases, leaving 1 base of the junction unmatched. The CDR3 protein is CASSLTGAGELFF. The CDR3 coding sequence is TGTGCCAGCAGCTTAACAGGGGCCGGGGAGCTGTTTTTT.

This clone was detected only once. The V call is TRBV9, the J call TRBJ2-3; TRBD1 matches at 9 bases. Germline CDR1 and CDR2: SGDLS and YYNGEE. Unmatched junction bases numbered 6, after V lost 0 bases and J lost 4 bases. The length of the CDR3 is 16 residues. This chain's CDR3 is CASSVATGGRADTQYF. CDR3 coding DNA: TGTGCCAGCAGCGTAGCAACAGGGGGCAGGGCAGATACGCAGTATTTT.

The genes are TRBV19 and TRBJ2-3, with 8 bases matching TRBD1. The CDR3 has 15 amino acids. Germline values: CDR1 LNHDA, CDR2 SQIVND (reference sequence). V gave up 5 bases and J gave up 3 bases; unmatched junction bases: 7. CDR3 in amino acids: CASSLRTGRTDTQYF. DNA of the CDR3: TGTGCCAGTAGTTTGCGGACAGGGAGGACAGATACGCAGTATTTT.

The chain is built from TRBV27 and TRBJ1-6; 9 bases are shared with TRBD1. Trimming removed 8 bases from V and 9 bases from J; junction bases left unmatched: 2. This CDR3 contains 12 residues. Per germline, CDR1 MNHEY and CDR2 SMNVEV (reference sequence). The CDR3 sequence is CASGDRASPLHF. The CDR3 nucleotides read TGTGCCAGCGGGGACAGGGCTTCACCCCTCCACTTT.

This rearrangement joins TRBV7-2 to TRBJ2-7, with a possible D match to TRBD2 (6 bases). Germline V gene data show CDR1 as SGHTA and CDR2 as FQGNSA. Trimming pared 5 bases from V and 4 bases from J, leaving 12 bases between. The CDR3 extends over 13 amino acids. CDR3 amino acids: CASSGGFMYEQYF. CDR3 nucleotide sequence: TGTGCCAGCAGCGGGGGGTTTATGTACGAGCAGTACTTC.

This chain uses TRBV5-5 with TRBJ2-7; 8 bases map to TRBD1. The CDR3 runs 15 residues. From germline, CDR1 is SGHKS and CDR2 YYEKEE (reference sequence). V was clipped by 1 base and J by 5 bases; unmatched bases: 8. The CDR3 region is CASSLWGQVGDEQYF. The CDR3 region has the DNA TGTGCCAGCAGCTTGTGGGGACAGGTAGGCGACGAGCAGTACTTC.

The CDR3 sequence: CASSAEGLNYGYTF. CDR3 nucleotides: TGTGCCAGCTCAGCGGAGGGGCTCAACTATGGCTACACCTTC. The chain has TRBV18 and TRBJ1-2, with D perhaps TRBD1 (5 bases). Germline loops: CDR1 KGHSH, CDR2 LQKENI. Trimming stripped 5 bases from V and 2 bases from J, with 12 bases between. The CDR3 runs 14 residues.

The genes are TRBV5-6 and TRBJ1-3; possible D gene TRBD1, 5 bases. Germline V gene data show CDR1 as SGHDT and CDR2 as YYEEEE. The V end was cut by 3 bases, the J end by 4 bases, with 11 bases between. The CDR3 is 14 amino acids. The CDR3, as DNA: TGTGCCAGCAGCTCCGGGACTCTCGGAAACACCATATATTTT. It encodes CASSSGTLGNTIYF.

V and J are TRBV3-1 (or the pseudogene TRBV3-2) and TRBJ1-2; 10 bases match TRBD1. The CDR3 length is 15 residues. Germline CDR1 and CDR2: LGHDT and YNNKEL (reference sequence). V shed 2 bases and J 3 bases; nucleotides not matched to a gene: 3. The CDR3 DNA reads TGTGCCAGCAGCCAACCCGGGACAGGGGACTATGGCTACACCTTC. The encoded protein is CASSQPGTGDYGYTF.

This clone was detected only once. This chain connects TRBV5-1 to TRBJ1-6; a possible D gene is TRBD1 (5 bases). The length of the CDR3 is 14 residues. Per the germline V gene, CDR1 is SGHRS and CDR2 is YFSETQ. Trimming removed 1 base at V and 10 bases at J, with 12 bases between. The CDR3 here is CASSLTGHPSPLHF. The CDR3 DNA sequence: TGCGCCAGCAGCTTGACAGGACACCCATCACCCCTCCACTTT.

The sample holds a few counts of this clone. The rearrangement links TRBV6-5 to TRBJ1-1, with D perhaps TRBD1 (6 bases). Germline values: CDR1 MNHEY, CDR2 SVGAGI. This CDR3 has 14 amino acids. The V end lost 5 bases, the J end lost 0 bases, and 10 bases lay between the germline ends. CDR3 sequence reads: CASSRDTMNTEAFF. The CDR3 DNA is TGTGCCAGCAGTCGGGACACCATGAACACTGAAGCTTTCTTT.

CDR3 coding DNA: TGTGCCAGCAGTTTTGGCCGGGAGCGGGGCTATGGCTACACCTTC. This gives the protein CASSFGRERGYGYTF. The V call is TRBV6-6, the J call TRBJ1-2; D call uncertain. CDR1 and CDR2 (germline): MNHNY, SVGAGI (reference sequence). The V end was cut by 4 bases, the J end by 4 bases, with 16 bases between. The CDR3 runs to 15 residues.